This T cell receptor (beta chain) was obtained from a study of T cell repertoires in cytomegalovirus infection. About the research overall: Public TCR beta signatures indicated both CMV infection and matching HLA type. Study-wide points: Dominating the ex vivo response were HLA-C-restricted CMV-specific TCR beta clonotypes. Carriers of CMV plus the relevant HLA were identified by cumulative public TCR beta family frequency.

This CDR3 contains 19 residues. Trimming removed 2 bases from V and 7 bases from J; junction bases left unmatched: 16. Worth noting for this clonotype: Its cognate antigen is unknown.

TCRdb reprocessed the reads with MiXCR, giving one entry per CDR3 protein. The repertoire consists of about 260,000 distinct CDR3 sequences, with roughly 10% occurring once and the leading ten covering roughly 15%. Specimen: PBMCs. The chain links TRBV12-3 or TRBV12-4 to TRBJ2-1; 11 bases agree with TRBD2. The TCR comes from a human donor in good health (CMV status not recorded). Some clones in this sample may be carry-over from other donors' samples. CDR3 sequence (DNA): TGTGCCAGCAGTTTAAGTGGCCTAGCGGGAGGTATCCGTTATAATGAGCAGTTCTTC. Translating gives CASSLSGLAGGIRYNEQFF.